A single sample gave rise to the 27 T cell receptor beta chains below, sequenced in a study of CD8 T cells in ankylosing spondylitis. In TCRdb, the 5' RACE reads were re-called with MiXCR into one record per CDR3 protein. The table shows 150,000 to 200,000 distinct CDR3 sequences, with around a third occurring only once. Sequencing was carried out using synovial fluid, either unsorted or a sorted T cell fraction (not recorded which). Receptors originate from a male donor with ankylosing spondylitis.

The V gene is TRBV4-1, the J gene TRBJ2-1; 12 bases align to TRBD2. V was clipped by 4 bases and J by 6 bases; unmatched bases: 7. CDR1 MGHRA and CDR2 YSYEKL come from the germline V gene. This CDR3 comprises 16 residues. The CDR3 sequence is CASSPTSGGYTNEQFF. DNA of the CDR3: TGCGCCAGCAGCCCGACTAGCGGGGGCTATACCAATGAGCAGTTCTTC.

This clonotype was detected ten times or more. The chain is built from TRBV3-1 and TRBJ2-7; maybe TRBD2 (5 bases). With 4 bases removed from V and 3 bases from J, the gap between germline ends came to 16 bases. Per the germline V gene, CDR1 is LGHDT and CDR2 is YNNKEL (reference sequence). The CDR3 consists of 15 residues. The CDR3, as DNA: TGTGCCAGCAGCCGCAAACTAGAAGCCCTCTACGAGCAGTACTTC. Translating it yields CASSRKLEALYEQYF.

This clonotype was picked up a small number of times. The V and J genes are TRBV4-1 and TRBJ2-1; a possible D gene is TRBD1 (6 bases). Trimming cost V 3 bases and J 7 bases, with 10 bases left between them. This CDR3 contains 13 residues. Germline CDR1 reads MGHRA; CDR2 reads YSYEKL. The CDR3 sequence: CASSHLQGNEQFF. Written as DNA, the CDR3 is TGCGCCAGCAGCCACCTCCAGGGGAATGAGCAGTTCTTC.

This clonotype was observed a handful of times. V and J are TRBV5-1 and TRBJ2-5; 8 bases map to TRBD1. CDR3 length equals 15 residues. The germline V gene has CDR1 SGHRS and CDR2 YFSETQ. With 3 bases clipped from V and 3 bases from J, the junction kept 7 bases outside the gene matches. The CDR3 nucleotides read TGCGCCAGCAGCTCGATGGACAGGGAGGAAGAGACCCAGTACTTC. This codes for CASSSMDREEETQYF.

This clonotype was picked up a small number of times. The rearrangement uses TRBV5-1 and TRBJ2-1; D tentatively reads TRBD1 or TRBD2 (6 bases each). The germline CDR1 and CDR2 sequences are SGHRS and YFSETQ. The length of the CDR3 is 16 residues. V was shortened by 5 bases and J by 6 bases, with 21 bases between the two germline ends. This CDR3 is CASRSGGPAGFNEQFF. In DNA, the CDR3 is TGCGCCAGCAGATCTGGGGGGCCGGCGGGGTTCAATGAGCAGTTCTTC.

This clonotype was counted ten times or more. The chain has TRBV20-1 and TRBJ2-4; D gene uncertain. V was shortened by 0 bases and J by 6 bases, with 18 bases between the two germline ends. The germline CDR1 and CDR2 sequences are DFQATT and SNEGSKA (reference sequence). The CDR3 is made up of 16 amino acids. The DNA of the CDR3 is TGCAGTGCTAGAGATCGGCCGACTCACTACCTAAACATTCAGTACTTC. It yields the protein CSARDRPTHYLNIQYF.

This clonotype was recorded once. The CDR3 here is CSATTGQGDEQYF. The CDR3 bases are TGCAGTGCTACCACAGGACAGGGTGACGAGCAGTACTTC. This chain links TRBV20-1 with TRBJ2-7, with TRBD1 matching 8 bases. Trimming cost V 4 bases and J 5 bases; bases outside gene matches: 7. The CDR3 is 13 amino acids. The germline V gene has CDR1 DFQATT and CDR2 SNEGSKA (reference sequence).

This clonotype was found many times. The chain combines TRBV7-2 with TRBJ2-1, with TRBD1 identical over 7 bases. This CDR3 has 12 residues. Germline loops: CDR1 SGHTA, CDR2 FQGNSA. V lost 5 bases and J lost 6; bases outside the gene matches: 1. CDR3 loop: CASSPGGNEQFF. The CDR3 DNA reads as TGTGCCAGCAGCCCAGGGGGCAATGAGCAGTTCTTC.

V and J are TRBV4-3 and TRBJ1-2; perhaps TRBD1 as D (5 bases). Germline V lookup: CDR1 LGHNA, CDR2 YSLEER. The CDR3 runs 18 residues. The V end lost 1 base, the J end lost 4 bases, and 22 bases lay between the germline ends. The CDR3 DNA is TGCGCCAGCAGCCAAGGCCTCAAGGGGCTCTCATGGGGCTATGGCTACACCTTC. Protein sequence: CASSQGLKGLSWGYGYTF.

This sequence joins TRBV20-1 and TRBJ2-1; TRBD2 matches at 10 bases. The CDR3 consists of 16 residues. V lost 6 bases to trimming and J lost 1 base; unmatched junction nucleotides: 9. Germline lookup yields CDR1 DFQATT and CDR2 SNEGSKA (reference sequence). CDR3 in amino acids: CSAPSSGRVSYNEQFF. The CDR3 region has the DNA TGCAGTGCCCCGTCGAGCGGGAGGGTATCCTACAATGAGCAGTTCTTC.

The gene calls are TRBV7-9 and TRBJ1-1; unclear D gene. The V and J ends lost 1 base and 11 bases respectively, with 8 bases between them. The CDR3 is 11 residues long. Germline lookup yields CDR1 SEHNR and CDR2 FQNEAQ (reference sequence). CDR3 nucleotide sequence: TGTGCCAGCAGCTTAGTGGGGTCGGCTTTCTTT. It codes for CASSLVGSAFF.

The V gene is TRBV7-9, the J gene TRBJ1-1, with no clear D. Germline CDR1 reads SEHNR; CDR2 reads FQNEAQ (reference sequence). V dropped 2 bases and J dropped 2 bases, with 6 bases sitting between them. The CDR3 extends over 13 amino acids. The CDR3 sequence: CASSLLGNTEAFF. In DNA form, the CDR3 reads TGTGCCAGCAGCTTACTCGGAAACACTGAAGCTTTCTTT.

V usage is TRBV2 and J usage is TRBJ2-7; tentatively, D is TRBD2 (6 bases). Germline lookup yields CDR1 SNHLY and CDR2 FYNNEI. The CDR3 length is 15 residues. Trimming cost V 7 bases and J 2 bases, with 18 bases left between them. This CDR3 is CASTRDSQTPYEQYF. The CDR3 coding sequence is TGTGCCAGCACCCGGGACTCCCAAACCCCCTACGAGCAGTACTTC.

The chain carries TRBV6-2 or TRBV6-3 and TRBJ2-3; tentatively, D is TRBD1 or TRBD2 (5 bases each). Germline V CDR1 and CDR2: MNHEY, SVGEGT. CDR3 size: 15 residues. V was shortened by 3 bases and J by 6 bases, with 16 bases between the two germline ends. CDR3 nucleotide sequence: TGTGCCAGCAGTTATCCCGGGGCCTCGGGCGATACGCAGTATTTT. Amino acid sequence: CASSYPGASGDTQYF.

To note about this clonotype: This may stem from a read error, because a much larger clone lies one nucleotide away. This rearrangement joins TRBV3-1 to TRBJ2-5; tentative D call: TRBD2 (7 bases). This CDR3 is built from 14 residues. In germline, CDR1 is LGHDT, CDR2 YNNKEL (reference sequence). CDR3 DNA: TGTGGCAGCAGCCAAGGGGGGGTTCCGGAGACCCAGTACTTC. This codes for CGSSQGGVPETQYF.

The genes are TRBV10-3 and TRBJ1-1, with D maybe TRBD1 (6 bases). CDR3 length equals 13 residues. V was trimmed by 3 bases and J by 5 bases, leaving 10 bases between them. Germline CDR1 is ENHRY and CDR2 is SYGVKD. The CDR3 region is CAISDQGWTEAFF. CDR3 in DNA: TGTGCCATCAGTGATCAGGGGTGGACTGAAGCTTTCTTT.

CDR3 in amino acids: CASSGQVANTIYF. CDR3 DNA: TGTGCCAGCAGCGGCCAGGTTGCAAACACCATATATTTT. This rearrangement joins TRBV3-1 to TRBJ1-3, with D unresolved. Germline loops: CDR1 LGHDT, CDR2 YNNKEL (reference sequence). The CDR3 extends over 13 amino acids. Trimming removed 5 bases at V and 6 bases at J, with 11 bases between.

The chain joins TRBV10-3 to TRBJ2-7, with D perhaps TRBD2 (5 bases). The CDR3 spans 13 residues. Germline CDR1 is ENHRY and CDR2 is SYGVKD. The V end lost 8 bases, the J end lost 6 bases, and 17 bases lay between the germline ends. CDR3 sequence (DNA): TGTGCCATCGGTAGGGCCGGAGGCGGCGAGCAGTACTTC. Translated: CAIGRAGGGEQYF.

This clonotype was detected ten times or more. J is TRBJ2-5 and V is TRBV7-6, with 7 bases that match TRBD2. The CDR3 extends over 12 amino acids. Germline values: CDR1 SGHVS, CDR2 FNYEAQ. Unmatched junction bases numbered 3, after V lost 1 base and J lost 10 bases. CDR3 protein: CASSLDTGGQYF. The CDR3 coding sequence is TGTGCCAGCAGCTTAGACACGGGGGGCCAGTACTTC.

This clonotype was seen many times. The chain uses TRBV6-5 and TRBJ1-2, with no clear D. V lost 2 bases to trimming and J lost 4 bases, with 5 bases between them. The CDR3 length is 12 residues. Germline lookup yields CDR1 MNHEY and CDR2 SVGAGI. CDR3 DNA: TGTGCCAGCAGTTACGGTTCCTATGGCTACACCTTC. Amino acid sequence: CASSYGSYGYTF.

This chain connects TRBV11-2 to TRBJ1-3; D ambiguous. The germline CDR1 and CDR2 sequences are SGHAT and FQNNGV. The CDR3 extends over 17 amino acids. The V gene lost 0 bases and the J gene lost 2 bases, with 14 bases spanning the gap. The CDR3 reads CASSLDTLLRTGNTIYF. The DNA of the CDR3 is TGTGCCAGCAGCTTAGATACCCTCTTACGGACTGGAAACACCATATATTTT.

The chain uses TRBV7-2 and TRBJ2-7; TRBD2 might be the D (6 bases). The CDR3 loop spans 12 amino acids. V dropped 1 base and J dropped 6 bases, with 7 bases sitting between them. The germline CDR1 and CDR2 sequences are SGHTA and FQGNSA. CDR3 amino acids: CASSLVGSEQYF. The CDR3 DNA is TGTGCCAGCAGCTTAGTCGGGAGCGAGCAGTACTTC. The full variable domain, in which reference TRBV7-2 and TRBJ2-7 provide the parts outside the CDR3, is GAGVSQSPSNKVTEKGKDVELRCDPISGHTALYWYRQSLGQGLEFLIYFQGNSAPDKSGLPSDRFSAERTGGSVSTLTIQRTQQEDSAVYLCASSLVGSEQYFGPGTRLTVT.

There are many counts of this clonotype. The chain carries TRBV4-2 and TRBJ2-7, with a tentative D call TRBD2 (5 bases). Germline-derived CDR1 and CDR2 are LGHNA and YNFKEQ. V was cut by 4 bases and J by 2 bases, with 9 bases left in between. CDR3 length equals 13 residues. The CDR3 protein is CASSPLGAYEQYF. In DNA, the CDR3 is TGTGCCAGCAGCCCACTCGGGGCCTACGAGCAGTACTTC.

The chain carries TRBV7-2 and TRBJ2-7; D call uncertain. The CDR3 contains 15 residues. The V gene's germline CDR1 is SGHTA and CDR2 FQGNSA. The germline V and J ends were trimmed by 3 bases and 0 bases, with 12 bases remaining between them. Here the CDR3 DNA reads TGTGCCAGCAGCTTTTATCAATCGAGCTCCTACGAGCAGTACTTC. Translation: CASSFYQSSSYEQYF.

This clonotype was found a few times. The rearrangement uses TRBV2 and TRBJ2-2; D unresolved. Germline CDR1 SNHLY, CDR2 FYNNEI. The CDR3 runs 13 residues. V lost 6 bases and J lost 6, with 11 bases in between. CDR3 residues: CASRQESPGELFF. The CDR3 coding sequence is TGTGCCAGCAGGCAGGAGTCCCCCGGGGAGCTGTTTTTT.

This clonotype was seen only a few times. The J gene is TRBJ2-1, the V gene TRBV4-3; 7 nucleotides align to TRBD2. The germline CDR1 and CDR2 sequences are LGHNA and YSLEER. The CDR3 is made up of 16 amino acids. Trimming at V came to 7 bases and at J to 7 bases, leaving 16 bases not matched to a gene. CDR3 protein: CASTRGVGRKENEQFF. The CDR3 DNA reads TGCGCCAGCACCCGTGGGGTCGGGAGGAAAGAGAATGAGCAGTTCTTC.

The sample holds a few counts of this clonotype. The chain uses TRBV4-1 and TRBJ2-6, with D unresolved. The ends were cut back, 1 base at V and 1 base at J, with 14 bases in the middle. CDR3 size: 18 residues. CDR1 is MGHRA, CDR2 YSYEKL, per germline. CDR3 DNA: TGCGCCAGCAGCCAAGTAAGAGACACAACTTCTGGGGCCAACGTCCTGACTTTC. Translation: CASSQVRDTTSGANVLTF.